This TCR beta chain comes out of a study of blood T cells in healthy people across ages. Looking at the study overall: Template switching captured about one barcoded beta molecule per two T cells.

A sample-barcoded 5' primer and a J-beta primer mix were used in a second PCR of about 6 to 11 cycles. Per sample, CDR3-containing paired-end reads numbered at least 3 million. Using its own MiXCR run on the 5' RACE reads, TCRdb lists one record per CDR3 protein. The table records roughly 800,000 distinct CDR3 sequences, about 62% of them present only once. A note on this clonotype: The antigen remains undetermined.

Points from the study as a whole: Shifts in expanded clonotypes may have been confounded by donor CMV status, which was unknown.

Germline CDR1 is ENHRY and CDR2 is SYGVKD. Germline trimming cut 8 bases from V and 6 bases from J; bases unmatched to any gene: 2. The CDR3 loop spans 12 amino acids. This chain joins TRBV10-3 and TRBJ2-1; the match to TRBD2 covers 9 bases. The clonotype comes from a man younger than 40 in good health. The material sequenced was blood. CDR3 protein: CAIGTSFNEQFF. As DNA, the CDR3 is TGTGCCATCGGGACTAGCTTCAATGAGCAGTTCTTC.